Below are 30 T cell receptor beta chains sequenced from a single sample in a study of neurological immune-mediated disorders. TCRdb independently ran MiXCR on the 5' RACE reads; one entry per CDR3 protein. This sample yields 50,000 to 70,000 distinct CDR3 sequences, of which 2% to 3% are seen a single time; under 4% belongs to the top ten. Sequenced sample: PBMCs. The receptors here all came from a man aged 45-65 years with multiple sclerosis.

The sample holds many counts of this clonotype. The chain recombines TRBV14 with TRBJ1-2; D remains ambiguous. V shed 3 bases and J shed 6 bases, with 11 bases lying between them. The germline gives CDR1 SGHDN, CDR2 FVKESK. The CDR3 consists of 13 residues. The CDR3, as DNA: TGTGCCAGCAGCCAGGGTATGGAGGATGGCTACACCTTC. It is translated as CASSQGMEDGYTF.

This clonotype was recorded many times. The CDR3: CSARGGQGARAFF. The DNA of the CDR3 is TGCAGTGCTAGAGGGGGACAGGGGGCGCGAGCTTTCTTT. The V and J genes are TRBV20-1 and TRBJ1-1, with TRBD1 matching over 12 bases. V lost 1 base to trimming and J lost 10 bases; unmatched junction nucleotides: 4. Germline V gives CDR1 DFQATT, CDR2 SNEGSKA (reference sequence). This CDR3 has 13 residues.

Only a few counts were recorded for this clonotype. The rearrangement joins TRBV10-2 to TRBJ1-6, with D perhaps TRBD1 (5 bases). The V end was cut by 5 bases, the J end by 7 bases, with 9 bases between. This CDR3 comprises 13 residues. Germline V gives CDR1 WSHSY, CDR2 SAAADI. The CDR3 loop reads CASSPGWNSPLHF. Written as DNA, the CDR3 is TGCGCCAGCAGTCCAGGGTGGAATTCACCCCTCCACTTT.

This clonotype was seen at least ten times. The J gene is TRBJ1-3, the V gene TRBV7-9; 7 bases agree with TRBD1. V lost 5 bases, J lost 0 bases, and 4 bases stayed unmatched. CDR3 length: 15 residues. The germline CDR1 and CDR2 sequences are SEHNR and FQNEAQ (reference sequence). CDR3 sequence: CASSKDRASGNTIYF. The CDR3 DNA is TGTGCCAGCAGCAAAGACAGGGCCTCTGGAAACACCATATATTTT.

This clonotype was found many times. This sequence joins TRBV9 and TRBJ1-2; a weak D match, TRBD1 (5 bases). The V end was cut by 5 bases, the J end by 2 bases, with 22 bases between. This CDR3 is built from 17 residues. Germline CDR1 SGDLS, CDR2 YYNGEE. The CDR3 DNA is TGTGCCAGCAGGGCCGTTTCCTTGGGACCGCTGAACTATGGCTACACCTTC. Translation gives CASRAVSLGPLNYGYTF.

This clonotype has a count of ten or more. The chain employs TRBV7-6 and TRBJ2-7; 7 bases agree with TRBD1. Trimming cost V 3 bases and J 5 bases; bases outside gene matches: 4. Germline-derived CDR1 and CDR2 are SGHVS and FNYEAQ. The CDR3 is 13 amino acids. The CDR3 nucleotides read TGTGCCAGCAGCTTGACAGGGTCCAACGAGCAGTACTTC. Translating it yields CASSLTGSNEQYF.

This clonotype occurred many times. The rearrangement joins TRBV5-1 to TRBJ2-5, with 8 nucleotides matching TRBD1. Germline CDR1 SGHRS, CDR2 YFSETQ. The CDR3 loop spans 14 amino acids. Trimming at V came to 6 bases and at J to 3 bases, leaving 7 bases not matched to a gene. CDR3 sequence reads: CASKTGVLKETQYF. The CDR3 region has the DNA TGCGCCAGCAAGACAGGGGTTCTCAAAGAGACCCAGTACTTC.

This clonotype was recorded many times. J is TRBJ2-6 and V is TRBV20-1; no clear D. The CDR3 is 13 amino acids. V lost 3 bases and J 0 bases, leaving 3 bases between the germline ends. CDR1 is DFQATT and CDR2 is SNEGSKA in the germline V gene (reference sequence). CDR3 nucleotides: TGCAGTGCTAGCCCCTCTGGGGCCAACGTCCTGACTTTC. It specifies CSASPSGANVLTF.

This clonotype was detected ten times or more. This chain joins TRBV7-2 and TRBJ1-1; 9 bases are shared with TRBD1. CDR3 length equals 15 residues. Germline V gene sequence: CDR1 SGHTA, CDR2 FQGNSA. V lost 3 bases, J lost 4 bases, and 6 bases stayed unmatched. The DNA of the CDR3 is TGTGCCAGCAGCTTGGACAGGGGCAGAGGCACTGAAGCTTTCTTT. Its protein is CASSLDRGRGTEAFF. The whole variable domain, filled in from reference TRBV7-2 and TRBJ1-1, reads GAGVSQSPSNKVTEKGKDVELRCDPISGHTALYWYRQSLGQGLEFLIYFQGNSAPDKSGLPSDRFSAERTGGSVSTLTIQRTQQEDSAVYLCASSLDRGRGTEAFFGQGTRLTVV.

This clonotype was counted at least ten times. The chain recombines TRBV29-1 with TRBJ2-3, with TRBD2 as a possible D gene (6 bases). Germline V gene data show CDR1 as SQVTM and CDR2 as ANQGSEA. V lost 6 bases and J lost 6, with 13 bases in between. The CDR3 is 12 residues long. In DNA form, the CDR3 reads TGCAGCGTGAAGGAGGGCGCGGATACGCAGTATTTT. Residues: CSVKEGADTQYF.

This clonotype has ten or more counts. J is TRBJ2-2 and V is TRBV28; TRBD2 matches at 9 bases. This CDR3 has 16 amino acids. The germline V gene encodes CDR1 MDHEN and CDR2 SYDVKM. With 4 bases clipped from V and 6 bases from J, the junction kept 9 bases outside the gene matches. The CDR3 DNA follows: TGTGCCAGCAGTTCCCTACCGGCGGGGGGGCCCGGGGAGCTGTTTTTT. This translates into CASSSLPAGGPGELFF.

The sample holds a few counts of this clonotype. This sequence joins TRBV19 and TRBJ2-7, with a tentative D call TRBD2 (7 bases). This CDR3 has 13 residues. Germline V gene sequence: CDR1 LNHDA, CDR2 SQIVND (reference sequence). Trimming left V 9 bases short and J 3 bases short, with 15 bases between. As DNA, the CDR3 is TGTGCCAGCACTCCGAGGGGGGGCTACGAGCAGTACTTC. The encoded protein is CASTPRGGYEQYF. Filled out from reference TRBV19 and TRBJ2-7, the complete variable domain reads DGGITQSPKYLFRKEGQNVTLSCEQNLNHDAMYWYRQDPGQGLRLIYYSQIVNDFQKGDIAEGYSVSREKKESFPLTVTSAQKNPTAFYLCASTPRGGYEQYFGPGTRLTVT.

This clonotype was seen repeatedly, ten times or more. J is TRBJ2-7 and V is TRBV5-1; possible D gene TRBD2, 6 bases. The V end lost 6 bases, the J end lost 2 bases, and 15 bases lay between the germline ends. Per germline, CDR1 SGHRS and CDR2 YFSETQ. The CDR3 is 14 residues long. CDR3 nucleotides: TGCGCCAGCAAAATTAGGAGGGGTCCCTACGAGCAGTACTTC. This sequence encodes CASKIRRGPYEQYF. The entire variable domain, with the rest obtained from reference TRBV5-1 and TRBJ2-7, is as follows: KAGVTQTPRYLIKTRGQQVTLSCSPISGHRSVSWYQQTPGQGLQFLFEYFSETQRNKGNFPGRFSGRQFSNSRSEMNVSTLELGDSALYLCASKIRRGPYEQYFGPGTRLTVT.

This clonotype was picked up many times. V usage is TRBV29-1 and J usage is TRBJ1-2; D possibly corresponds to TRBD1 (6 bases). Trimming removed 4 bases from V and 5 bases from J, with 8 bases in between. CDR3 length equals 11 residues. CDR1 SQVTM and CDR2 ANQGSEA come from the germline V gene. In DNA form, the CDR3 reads TGCAGCGTTGGCGGGACATATGGCTACACCTTC. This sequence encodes CSVGGTYGYTF.

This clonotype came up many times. Here the CDR3 DNA reads TGCAGTGCTAGAGATCTGTCACAGGGGCACACCGGGGAGCTGTTTTTT. It encodes CSARDLSQGHTGELFF. The J gene is TRBJ2-2, the V gene TRBV20-1; 7 positions agree with TRBD1. CDR1 and CDR2 (germline): DFQATT, SNEGSKA (reference sequence). The CDR3 has 16 amino acids. V was clipped by 0 bases and J by 3 bases; unmatched bases: 7.

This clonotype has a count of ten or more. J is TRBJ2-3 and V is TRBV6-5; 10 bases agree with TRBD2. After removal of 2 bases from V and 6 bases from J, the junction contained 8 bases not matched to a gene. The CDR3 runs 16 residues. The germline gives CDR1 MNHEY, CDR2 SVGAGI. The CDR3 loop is CASSYQSGGAWDTQYF. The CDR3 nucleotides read TGTGCCAGCAGTTACCAAAGCGGGGGGGCATGGGATACGCAGTATTTT.

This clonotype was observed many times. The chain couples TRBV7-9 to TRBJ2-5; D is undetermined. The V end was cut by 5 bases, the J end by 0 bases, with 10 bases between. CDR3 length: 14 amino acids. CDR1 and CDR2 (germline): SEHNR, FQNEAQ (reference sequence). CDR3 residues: CASSPGPNQETQYF. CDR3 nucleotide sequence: TGTGCCAGCAGCCCAGGACCAAACCAAGAGACCCAGTACTTC.

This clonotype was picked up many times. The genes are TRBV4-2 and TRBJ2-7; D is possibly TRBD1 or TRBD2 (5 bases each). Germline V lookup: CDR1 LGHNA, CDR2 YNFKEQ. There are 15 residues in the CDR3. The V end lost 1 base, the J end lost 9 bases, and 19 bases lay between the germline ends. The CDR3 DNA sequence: TGTGCCAGCAGCCAAGGTGACCGGGACGGCCCCCGGCAGTACTTC. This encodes CASSQGDRDGPRQYF.

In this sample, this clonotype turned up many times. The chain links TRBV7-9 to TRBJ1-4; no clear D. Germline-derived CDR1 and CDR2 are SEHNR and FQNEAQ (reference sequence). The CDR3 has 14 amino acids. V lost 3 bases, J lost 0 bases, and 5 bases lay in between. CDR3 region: CASSLRTTNEKLFF. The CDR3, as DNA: TGTGCCAGCAGCTTGCGGACAACTAATGAAAAACTGTTTTTT. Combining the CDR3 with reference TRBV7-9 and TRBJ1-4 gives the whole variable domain DTGVSQNPRHKITKRGQNVTFRCDPISEHNRLYWYRQTLGQGPEFLTYFQNEAQLEKSRLLSDRFSAERPKGSFSTLEIQRTEQGDSAMYLCASSLRTTNEKLFFGSGTQLSVL.

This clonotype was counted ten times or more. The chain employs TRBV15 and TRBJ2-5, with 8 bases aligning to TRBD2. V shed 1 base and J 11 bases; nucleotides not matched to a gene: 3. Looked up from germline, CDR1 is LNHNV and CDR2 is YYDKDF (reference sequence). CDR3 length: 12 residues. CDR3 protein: CATSRAGGGQYF. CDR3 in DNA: TGTGCCACCAGCAGAGCCGGCGGGGGGCAGTACTTC.

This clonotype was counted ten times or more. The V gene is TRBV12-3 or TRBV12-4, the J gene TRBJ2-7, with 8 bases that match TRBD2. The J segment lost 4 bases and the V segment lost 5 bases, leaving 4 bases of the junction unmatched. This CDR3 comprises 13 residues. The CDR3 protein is CASSRGLAYEQYF. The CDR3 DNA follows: TGTGCCAGCAGTAGAGGACTAGCATACGAGCAGTACTTC.

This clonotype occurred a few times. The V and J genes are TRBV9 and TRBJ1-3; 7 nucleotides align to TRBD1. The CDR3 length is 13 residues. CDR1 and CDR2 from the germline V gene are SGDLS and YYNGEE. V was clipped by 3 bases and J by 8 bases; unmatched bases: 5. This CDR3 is CASSATGPDTIYF. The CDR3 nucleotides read TGTGCCAGCAGCGCGACAGGGCCGGACACCATATATTTT.

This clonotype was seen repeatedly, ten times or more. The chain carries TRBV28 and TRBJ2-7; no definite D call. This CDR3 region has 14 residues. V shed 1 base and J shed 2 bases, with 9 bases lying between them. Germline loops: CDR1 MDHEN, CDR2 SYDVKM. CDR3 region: CASSLLGQPYEQYF. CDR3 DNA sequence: TGTGCCAGCAGTTTATTGGGTCAACCCTACGAGCAGTACTTC. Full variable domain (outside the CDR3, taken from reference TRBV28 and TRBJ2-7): DVKVTQSSRYLVKRTGEKVFLECVQDMDHENMFWYRQDPGLGLRLIYFSYDVKMKEKGDIPEGYSVSREKKERFSLILESASTNQTSMYLCASSLLGQPYEQYFGPGTRLTVT.

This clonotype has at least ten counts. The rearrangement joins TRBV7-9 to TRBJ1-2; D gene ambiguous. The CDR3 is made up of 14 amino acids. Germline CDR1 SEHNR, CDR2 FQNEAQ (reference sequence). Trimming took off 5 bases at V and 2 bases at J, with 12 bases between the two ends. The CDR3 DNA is TGTGCCAGCAGCGACCCGGGTCGAAACTATGGCTACACCTTC. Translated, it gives CASSDPGRNYGYTF.

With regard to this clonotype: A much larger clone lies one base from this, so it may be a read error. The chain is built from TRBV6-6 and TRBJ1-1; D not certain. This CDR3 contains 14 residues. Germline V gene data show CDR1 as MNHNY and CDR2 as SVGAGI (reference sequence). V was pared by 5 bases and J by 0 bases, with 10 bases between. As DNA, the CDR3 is TGTGCCAGCAGTAACGGAACCTTGAACACTGAAGCTTTCTTT. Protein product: CASSNGTLNTEAFF.

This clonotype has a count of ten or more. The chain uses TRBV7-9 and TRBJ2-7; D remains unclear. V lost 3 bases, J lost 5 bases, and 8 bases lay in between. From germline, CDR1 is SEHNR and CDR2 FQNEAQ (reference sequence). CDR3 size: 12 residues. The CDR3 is CASSFHTDEQYF. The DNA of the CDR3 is TGTGCCAGCAGCTTCCATACGGACGAGCAGTACTTC.

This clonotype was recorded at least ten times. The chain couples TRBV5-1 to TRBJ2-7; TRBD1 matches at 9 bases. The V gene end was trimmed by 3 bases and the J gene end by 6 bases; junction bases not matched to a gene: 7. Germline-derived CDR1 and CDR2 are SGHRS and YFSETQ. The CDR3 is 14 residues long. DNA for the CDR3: TGCGCCAGCAGCTATGGGACAGGGCGCGGCGAGCAGTACTTC. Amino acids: CASSYGTGRGEQYF.

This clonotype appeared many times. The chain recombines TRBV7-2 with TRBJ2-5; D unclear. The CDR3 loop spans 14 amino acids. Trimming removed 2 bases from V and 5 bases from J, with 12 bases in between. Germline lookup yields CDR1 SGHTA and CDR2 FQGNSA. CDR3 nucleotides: TGTGCCAGCAGCTTAAACCCGGGTGGGGAGACCCAGTACTTC. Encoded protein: CASSLNPGGETQYF.

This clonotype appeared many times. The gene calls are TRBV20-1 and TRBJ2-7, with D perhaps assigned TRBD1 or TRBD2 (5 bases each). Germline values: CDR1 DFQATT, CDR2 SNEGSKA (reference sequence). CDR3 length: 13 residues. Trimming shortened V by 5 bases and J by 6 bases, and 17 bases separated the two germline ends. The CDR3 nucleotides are TGCAGTGCTCCGAGGGGCCCCCTAGGCGAGCAGTACTTC. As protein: CSAPRGPLGEQYF.

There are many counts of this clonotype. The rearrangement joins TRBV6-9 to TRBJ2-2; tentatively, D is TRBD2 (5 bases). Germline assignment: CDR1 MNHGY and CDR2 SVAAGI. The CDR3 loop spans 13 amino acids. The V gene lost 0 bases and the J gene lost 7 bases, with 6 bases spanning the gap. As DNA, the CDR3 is TGTGCCAGCAGTTATTCTGAGGGCGGGGAGCTGTTTTTT. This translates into CASSYSEGGELFF.